This T cell receptor beta chain originates from a study of T cell responses to AZD1222 COVID-19 vaccine. Per germline, CDR1 SGHRS and CDR2 YFSETQ. The CDR3 loop spans 15 amino acids. V was trimmed by 0 bases and J by 9 bases, leaving 15 bases between them. This table comes from immunoSEQ multiplex PCR, and its TCRdb copy is limited to in-frame clones, with some not included. This sample has 150,000 or so clones; around 90% occur once, and the top ten carry 1.4%. This sequence joins TRBV5-1 and TRBJ2-2, with a weak D call TRBD1 (6 bases). Sequencing was performed on peripheral blood, taken on day 0 of AZD1222 vaccination. This receptor was obtained from an adult in good health. As DNA, the CDR3 is TGCGCCAGCAGCTTGGAAGGGGACACCCGCCGGGAGCTGTTTTTT. Its translation: CASSLEGDTRRELFF.